The 17 T cell receptor beta chains in this list originate from one sample, sequenced in a study of T cells after yellow fever vaccination. TCRdb re-called the 5' RACE reads through MiXCR, storing one row per CDR3 protein. The sample consists of around 600,000 distinct CDR3 sequences, roughly an eighth of them appearing once. Specimen: PBMCs, collected on the day of the yellow fever booster vaccination. The receptors derive from a young man who received the YFV17D yellow fever vaccine.

CDR3 in DNA: TGTGCCAGCAGTTTAGGGACCTCCGGCTACACCTTC. It codes for CASSLGTSGYTF. J is TRBJ1-2 and V is TRBV12-3 or TRBV12-4; D is ambiguous. V lost 1 base to trimming and J lost 8 bases, with 8 bases between them. CDR3 length: 12 residues.

This clonotype was observed a handful of times. The chain combines TRBV7-8 with TRBJ2-7; D is uncertain. CDR3 size: 15 residues. Trimming pared 1 base from V and 0 bases from J, leaving 10 bases between. CDR1 is SGHVS, CDR2 FQNEAQ, per germline. CDR3 nucleotide sequence: TGTGCCAGCAGCTTAGGTCCGGACCCCTCCTACGAGCAGTACTTC. Protein: CASSLGPDPSYEQYF.

The rearrangement joins TRBV6-1 to TRBJ2-7; no clear D gene. The CDR3 totals 13 residues. The V end was cut by 2 bases, the J end by 4 bases, with 9 bases between. The germline gives CDR1 MNHNS, CDR2 SASEGT. In DNA, the CDR3 is TGTGCCAGCAGTGAATGGTCTATTTACGAGCAGTACTTC. Translating gives CASSEWSIYEQYF.

Points on this clonotype: An end of the junction differs from the germline gene, which may be a read error. The V gene is TRBV20-1, the J gene TRBJ2-2; 7 nucleotides line up with TRBD2. Germline V gene sequence: CDR1 DFQATT, CDR2 SNEGSKA (reference sequence). The CDR3 runs to 15 residues. The CDR3 region is CSARELTSNSGELFF. The CDR3 bases are TGCAGTGCTAGAGAATTGACTAGCAACAGCGGGGAGCTGTTTTTT.

In this sample, this clonotype turned up many times. The rearrangement joins TRBV25-1 to TRBJ2-1, with D unresolved. With 1 base removed from V and 4 bases from J, the gap between germline ends came to 8 bases. Germline CDR1 reads MGHDK; CDR2 reads SYGVNS. The CDR3 has 14 residues. For the CDR3, the DNA is TGTGCCAGCAGTGAATCTAGGAGTTACAATGAGCAGTTCTTC. As protein: CASSESRSYNEQFF.

J is TRBJ1-2 and V is TRBV12-3 or TRBV12-4; perhaps TRBD1 as D (5 bases). V lost 4 bases and J 4 bases, leaving 10 bases between the germline ends. This CDR3 has 13 residues. The CDR3: CASSSAGTYGYTF. CDR3 DNA sequence: TGTGCCAGCAGTTCAGCAGGGACCTATGGCTACACCTTC.

The table lists this clonotype with many counts. The V gene is TRBV27, the J gene TRBJ2-7, with a possible D match to TRBD1 (6 bases). The CDR3 runs to 16 residues. Germline CDR1 MNHEY, CDR2 SMNVEV (reference sequence). Trimming pared 6 bases from V and 0 bases from J, leaving 18 bases between. CDR3 nucleotide sequence: TGTGCCAGCAGCCACAGGGTAACCCCCATCTCCTACGAGCAGTACTTC. Translated: CASSHRVTPISYEQYF.

This clonotype has more than one count but fewer than ten. The rearrangement links TRBV12-3 or TRBV12-4 to TRBJ1-3; D call uncertain. Between the trimmed V and J ends, which lost 2 bases and 4 bases, there was a span of 9 bases. The CDR3 has 14 amino acids. The CDR3 DNA follows: TGTGCCAGCAGTTTAATCAGGCAGGGAAACACCATATATTTT. It specifies CASSLIRQGNTIYF.

The genes are TRBV11-2 and TRBJ2-2, with 7 bases fitting TRBD2. V lost 2 bases and J lost 2; bases outside the gene matches: 8. This CDR3 comprises 17 residues. Germline loops: CDR1 SGHAT, CDR2 FQNNGV. DNA of the CDR3: TGTGCCAGCAGCTTAAATCTGGGAGGGATTAACACCGGGGAGCTGTTTTTT. Its protein is CASSLNLGGINTGELFF.

This clonotype has just a few counts. The chain carries TRBV3-1 and TRBJ2-3; the D is unclear. The V end was cut by 4 bases, the J end by 4 bases, with 9 bases between. This CDR3 comprises 13 residues. Germline CDR1 reads LGHDT; CDR2 reads YNNKEL (reference sequence). The CDR3 region is CASSRLESDTQYF. The CDR3 DNA reads TGTGCCAGCAGCCGCCTGGAGTCAGATACGCAGTATTTT.

This clonotype has a handful of counts. V and J are TRBV6-1 and TRBJ2-2; D might be TRBD2 (5 bases). CDR3 length: 14 residues. The V gene's germline CDR1 is MNHNS and CDR2 SASEGT. V gave up 5 bases and J gave up 5 bases, with 12 bases separating them. CDR3 sequence (DNA): TGTGCCAGCAGTACGGGAATCGAGACCGGGGAGCTGTTTTTT. Its translation: CASSTGIETGELFF.

This clonotype was detected only a few times. This chain links TRBV6-1 with TRBJ2-5, with D maybe TRBD1 (5 bases). CDR3 length: 14 amino acids. The germline V gene has CDR1 MNHNS and CDR2 SASEGT. V lost 5 bases and J 1 base, leaving 11 bases between the germline ends. The DNA of the CDR3 is TGTGCCAGCAGTCCCACAGGCTTCCAAGAGACCCAGTACTTC. Translation gives CASSPTGFQETQYF.

This clonotype has ten or more counts. The rearrangement joins TRBV7-2 to TRBJ2-2; D uncertain. The germline CDR1 and CDR2 sequences are SGHTA and FQGNSA. V gave up 6 bases and J gave up 6 bases, with 8 bases separating them. CDR3 length equals 12 residues. The CDR3 nucleotides are TGTGCCAGCAGTTTACTCGCCGGGGAGCTGTTTTTT. Encoded protein: CASSLLAGELFF.

V is TRBV13 and J is TRBJ2-5; 13 bases line up with TRBD2. The germline CDR1 and CDR2 sequences are PRHDT and FYEKMQ (reference sequence). V lost 2 bases to trimming and J lost 4 bases; unmatched junction nucleotides: 4. This CDR3 spans 16 amino acids. Written as DNA, the CDR3 is TGTGCCAGCAGCTTAAGGAGACTAGCGGGAGGAGAGACCCAGTACTTC. Residues: CASSLRRLAGGETQYF.

The J gene is TRBJ2-3, the V gene TRBV7-2, with D maybe TRBD2 (6 bases). This CDR3 is built from 15 residues. Germline V gives CDR1 SGHTA, CDR2 FQGNSA. Trimming left V 0 bases short and J 8 bases short, with 15 bases between. In DNA, the CDR3 is TGTGCCAGCAGCTTAGCCCCTAGCATGGGAGGTACGCAGTATTTT. Its protein is CASSLAPSMGGTQYF.

This rearrangement joins TRBV12-3 or TRBV12-4 to TRBJ2-5, with 7 bases lining up with TRBD1. This CDR3 comprises 14 residues. The junction had 9 bases not matched to a gene; V was cut back by 7 bases and J by 4 bases. DNA for the CDR3: TGTGCCAGCACCAGGCGACAGGGACCAGAGACCCAGTACTTC. Protein: CASTRRQGPETQYF.

This clonotype was recorded a few times. CDR3 bases: TGCAGCGGGCTACAGGGATGGGACACTGAAGCTTTCTTT. Translated, it gives CSGLQGWDTEAFF. The chain is built from TRBV29-1 and TRBJ1-1, with D perhaps TRBD1 (6 bases). CDR3 length: 13 amino acids. Germline-derived CDR1 and CDR2 are SQVTM and ANQGSEA. Trimming left V 7 bases short and J 3 bases short, with 15 bases between.